The 11 T cell receptor beta chains reported below all come from one sample, sequenced in a study of vaccination effects on CD4 cells after COVID-19. Libraries were prepared by immunoSEQ multiplex PCR; TCRdb keeps only in-frame clonotypes and omits some of them. The repertoire consists of around 63,000 clones, with around three quarters occurring once and the leading ten covering 3.7%. Viral peptide pool expansion of antigen-specific CD4+ T cells preceded sequencing in the ViraFEST assay. Having been cultured for roughly 11 days, the cells underwent CD4+ T cell isolation. The vaccine recipients had no prior SARS-CoV-2 infection, with negative nucleocapsid antibodies. These receptors' antigens are unknown. The sample in question was CD4+ T cells from PBMCs cultured with HCoV-OC43 spike peptides, obtained before COVID-19 vaccination. Subset of the sample: HCoV-OC43 spike overlapping peptide pool stimulation. The receptors here all came from a human donor who received a COVID-19 vaccine.

This chain links TRBV6-5 with TRBJ1-2; 10 positions match TRBD1. Germline V gene sequence: CDR1 MNHEY, CDR2 SVGAGI. Trimming took 2 bases from V and 4 from J; bases not matched to a gene: 4. This CDR3 is built from 15 residues. The DNA of the CDR3 is TGTGCCAGCAGTTACAGGACAGGGGGGTTCTATGGCTACACCTTC. It yields the protein CASSYRTGGFYGYTF.

V and J are TRBV12-3 or TRBV12-4 and TRBJ1-4; possible D gene TRBD1, 5 bases. This CDR3 region has 13 residues. V dropped 3 bases and J dropped 8 bases, with 10 bases sitting between them. The CDR3: CASSLRGGEKLFF. DNA of the CDR3: TGTGCCAGCAGTTTGCGGGGCGGGGAAAAACTGTTTTTT.

This sequence joins TRBV4-3 and TRBJ2-6, with 7 bases lining up with TRBD1. There are 20 residues in the CDR3. J gave up 4 bases and V 0 bases, and 15 bases lay outside the gene matches. Germline V gene sequence: CDR1 LGHNA, CDR2 YSLEER. CDR3 in amino acids: CASSQDAGQVILGGANVLTF. The CDR3 bases are TGCGCCAGCAGCCAAGATGCAGGACAGGTGATTTTGGGAGGGGCCAACGTCCTGACTTTC.

Regarding this clone: Other DNA sequences within the sample encode an identical CDR3. The chain recombines TRBV6-4 with TRBJ1-2; D not resolved. Trimming left V 2 bases short and J 5 bases short, with 9 bases between. Germline lookup yields CDR1 MRHNA and CDR2 SNTAGT. The CDR3 covers 13 residues. Here the CDR3 DNA reads TGTGCCAGCAGTGACGGCAGGTCGTATGGCTACACCTTC. Protein sequence: CASSDGRSYGYTF.

The chain couples TRBV30 to TRBJ2-2; D is unclear. Germline V gene data show CDR1 as GTSNPN and CDR2 as SVGIG (reference sequence). The CDR3 contains 13 residues. V lost 1 base, J lost 7 bases, and 10 bases lay in between. CDR3 sequence: CAWSEPARGELFF. The CDR3 nucleotides read TGTGCCTGGAGTGAACCTGCGCGCGGGGAGCTGTTTTTT.

The V and J genes are TRBV10-3 and TRBJ2-7; 11 bases are a match to TRBD1. Germline assignment: CDR1 ENHRY and CDR2 SYGVKD. Trimming at V came to 0 bases and at J to 2 bases, leaving 3 bases not matched to a gene. This CDR3 has 16 amino acids. CDR3 DNA: TGTGCCATCAGTGAGTCTCCGGGACAGGGGGCCTACGAGCAGTACGTC. As protein: CAISESPGQGAYEQYV.

V gene TRBV11-2 combines with J gene TRBJ1-2; D uncertain. CDR1 and CDR2 (germline): SGHAT, FQNNGV. The CDR3 is 14 amino acids. Trimming took 3 bases from V and 1 from J, leaving 9 bases between them. CDR3 region: CASSFDPINYGYTF. CDR3 nucleotide sequence: TGTGCCAGCAGCTTTGATCCTATTAACTATGGCTACACCTTC.

The genes are TRBV7-3 and TRBJ1-6; a possible D gene is TRBD1 (6 bases). The ends were cut back, 4 bases at V and 8 bases at J, with 15 bases in the middle. The CDR3 extends over 15 amino acids. Germline V gene data show CDR1 as SGHTA and CDR2 as FQGTGA. CDR3 amino acids: CASSSPYRVYSPLHF. The CDR3 nucleotides read TGTGCCAGCAGCTCCCCTTACAGGGTATATTCACCCCTCCACTTT.

The chain is built from TRBV7-2 and TRBJ1-1, with a tentative D call TRBD1 (5 bases). There are 14 residues in the CDR3. Germline lookup yields CDR1 SGHTA and CDR2 FQGNSA. V was clipped by 5 bases and J by 8 bases, with 18 bases between them. The CDR3 here is CASSAGRSVTEAFF. In DNA form, the CDR3 reads TGTGCCAGCAGCGCGGGACGGAGTGTGACAGAAGCTTTCTTT.

The V gene is TRBV27, the J gene TRBJ1-2; D may be TRBD1 (6 bases). Trimming took 4 bases from V and 5 from J, leaving 14 bases between them. Germline values: CDR1 MNHEY, CDR2 SMNVEV (reference sequence). The CDR3 runs 14 residues. In nucleotides, the CDR3 is TGTGCCAGCAGTTCACAGGGACCTAGGTATGGCTACACCTTC. Translation: CASSSQGPRYGYTF.

This chain uses TRBV2 with TRBJ1-2; no reliable D call. V lost 5 bases and J 2 bases, leaving 9 bases between the germline ends. The germline gives CDR1 SNHLY, CDR2 FYNNEI. The CDR3 is 13 amino acids. This CDR3 is CASSPRSNYGYTF. CDR3 bases: TGTGCCAGCAGTCCACGGAGCAACTATGGCTACACCTTC.